One and the same sample provided the 13 T cell receptor beta chains below, sequenced in a study of T-cell reconstitution after alpha-beta-depleted transplantation in children (dated by TCRdb to about 2016). The library was generated by PCR. Sequencer: Illumina HiSeq 2500. To normalize quantification of the TCRbeta repertoire, the TCR libraries were built with molecular barcoding that relied on unique molecular identifiers. The public reads were run again by TCRdb, first through fastp at Q25 and then through MiXCR, and only productive beta chains were kept. Each entry merges the rows of one CDR3 protein and shows their most common DNA and genes. The sample contains around 600,000 distinct CDR3 sequences, roughly 15% of them found a single time. The ten largest clones represent approximately 1% of the sample. The sequencing here drew on PBMCs from the stem cell graft donor, taken from the stem cell graft. The receptors originated from a human donor who donated a stem cell graft to a child with acute myeloid leukemia.

This clonotype was picked up a small number of times. The chain joins TRBV10-1 to TRBJ2-1; D gene uncertain. Germline-derived CDR1 and CDR2 are WNHNN and SYGVQD (reference sequence). CDR3 length: 13 amino acids. The V end lost 8 bases, the J end lost 8 bases, and 16 bases lay between the germline ends. This chain's CDR3 is CASVGRAGDEQFF. The CDR3, as DNA: TGCGCCAGCGTGGGTAGGGCCGGAGATGAGCAGTTCTTC.

The chain links TRBV20-1 to TRBJ1-5; 9 positions agree with TRBD1. The CDR3 has 16 residues. The germline gives CDR1 DFQATT, CDR2 SNEGSKA (reference sequence). J gave up 4 bases and V 4 bases, and 11 bases lay outside the gene matches. Here the CDR3 DNA reads TGCAGTGCTAACTCACCGGGACAGGGTAGTAATCAGCCCCAGCATTTT. It yields the protein CSANSPGQGSNQPQHF.

The V gene is TRBV5-6, the J gene TRBJ2-2; 7 bases map to TRBD1. CDR1 SGHDT and CDR2 YYEEEE come from the germline V gene. The CDR3 sequence is 16 residues long. The V and J ends lost 4 bases and 5 bases, in that order; junction bases with no gene match: 11. The CDR3 DNA reads TGTGCCAGCAGCCATTCACCACAGGGGAAAACCGGGGAGCTGTTTTTT. Translated, it gives CASSHSPQGKTGELFF.

The chain carries TRBV7-2 and TRBJ1-1; D perhaps matches TRBD1 (5 bases). The germline CDR1 and CDR2 sequences are SGHTA and FQGNSA. The V end lost 0 bases, the J end lost 4 bases, and 12 bases lay between the germline ends. This CDR3 region has 15 residues. CDR3 nucleotides: TGTGCCAGCAGCTTAGCTCCGGCAGGGCGCACTGAAGCTTTCTTT. It yields the protein CASSLAPAGRTEAFF.

This clonotype has more than one count but fewer than ten. V and J are TRBV7-9 and TRBJ2-1, with a tentative D call TRBD1 (5 bases). The germline V gene encodes CDR1 SEHNR and CDR2 FQNEAQ (reference sequence). The ends were cut back, 5 bases at V and 9 bases at J, with 14 bases in the middle. This CDR3 contains 13 residues. This CDR3 is CASSLPERGEQFF. The CDR3, as DNA: TGTGCCAGCAGCCTACCTGAAAGGGGTGAGCAGTTCTTC.

In its sample, this clonotype was seen a few times. The J gene is TRBJ2-1, the V gene TRBV29-1; possibly TRBD2 for D (6 bases). V was trimmed by 3 bases and J by 5 bases, leaving 17 bases between them. Germline V lookup: CDR1 SQVTM, CDR2 ANQGSEA. CDR3 length equals 15 residues. CDR3 nucleotides: TGCAGCGTTGAGAAGAGGGGCGGAGGGGACAATGAGCAGTTCTTC. This translates into CSVEKRGGGDNEQFF.

This clonotype was seen more than once but under ten times. The chain links TRBV27 to TRBJ2-3; tentative D call: TRBD2 (7 bases). Between the trimmed V and J ends, which lost 7 bases and 8 bases, there was a span of 13 bases. The CDR3 extends over 12 amino acids. Germline CDR1 reads MNHEY; CDR2 reads SMNVEV (reference sequence). CDR3 sequence reads: CASKGGQGTQYF. In DNA, the CDR3 is TGTGCCAGCAAGGGGGGGCAGGGTACGCAGTATTTT.

The sample holds many counts of this clonotype. J is TRBJ2-2 and V is TRBV6-5; maybe TRBD2 (6 bases). With 0 bases removed from V and 2 bases from J, the gap between germline ends came to 10 bases. The CDR3 length is 16 residues. Germline lookup yields CDR1 MNHEY and CDR2 SVGAGI. CDR3 in amino acids: CASSYSPGTNTGELFF. CDR3 in DNA: TGTGCCAGCAGTTACTCGCCAGGGACTAACACCGGGGAGCTGTTTTTT.

This clonotype has ten or more counts. This chain links TRBV12-3 or TRBV12-4 with TRBJ1-5; tentatively, D is TRBD1 (6 bases). This CDR3 has 13 residues. V gave up 3 bases and J gave up 6 bases, with 9 bases separating them. CDR3 DNA sequence: TGTGCCAGCAGTTTCAGACAGGTTCAGCCCCAGCATTTT. Translation gives CASSFRQVQPQHF.

There are many counts of this clonotype. The V and J genes are TRBV20-1 and TRBJ1-4, with unresolved D. This CDR3 contains 13 residues. Trimming took off 5 bases at V and 8 bases at J, with 15 bases between the two ends. Germline-derived CDR1 and CDR2 are DFQATT and SNEGSKA (reference sequence). CDR3 sequence: CSARNGLREKLFF. The CDR3 region has the DNA TGCAGTGCTCGCAACGGACTAAGAGAAAAACTGTTTTTT.

This clonotype was detected only a few times. The rearrangement uses TRBV7-2 and TRBJ2-7; D remains ambiguous. V lost 5 bases and J lost 2, with 13 bases in between. Germline lookup yields CDR1 SGHTA and CDR2 FQGNSA. This CDR3 is 14 amino acids long. The CDR3 sequence: CASSPPVRTYEQYF. Here the CDR3 DNA reads TGTGCCAGCAGCCCGCCAGTACGGACCTACGAGCAGTACTTC.

This chain uses TRBV12-3 or TRBV12-4 with TRBJ2-1, with D uncertain. The V and J ends lost 2 bases and 5 bases respectively, with 10 bases between them. This CDR3 contains 14 residues. The DNA of the CDR3 is TGTGCCAGCAGTTTATCTGCAGCCAACAATGAGCAGTTCTTC. This codes for CASSLSAANNEQFF.

This clonotype was counted between two and nine times. The genes are TRBV29-1 and TRBJ2-2; possible D gene TRBD1, 5 bases. The CDR3 sequence is 14 residues long. Trimming removed 2 bases at V and 0 bases at J, with 7 bases between. Germline V gene lookup returns CDR1 SQVTM and CDR2 ANQGSEA. The CDR3 nucleotides are TGCAGCGTTGAACGACAGCCGAACACCGGGGAGCTGTTTTTT. Amino acids: CSVERQPNTGELFF.